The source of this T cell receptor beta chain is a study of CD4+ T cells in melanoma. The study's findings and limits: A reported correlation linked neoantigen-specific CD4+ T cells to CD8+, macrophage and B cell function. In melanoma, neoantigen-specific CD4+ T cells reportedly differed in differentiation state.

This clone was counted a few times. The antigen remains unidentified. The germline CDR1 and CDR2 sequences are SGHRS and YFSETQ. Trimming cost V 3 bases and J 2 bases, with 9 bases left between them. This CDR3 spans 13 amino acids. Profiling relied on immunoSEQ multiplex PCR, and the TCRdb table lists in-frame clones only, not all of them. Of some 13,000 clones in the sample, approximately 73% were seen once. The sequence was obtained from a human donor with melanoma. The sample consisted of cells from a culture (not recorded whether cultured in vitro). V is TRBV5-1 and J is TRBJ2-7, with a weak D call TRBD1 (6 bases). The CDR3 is CASSSTGTYEQYF. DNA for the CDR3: TGCGCCAGCAGCTCCACAGGGACCTACGAGCAGTACTTC.